The clone carrying this TCR beta chain was detected only once. Germline CDR1 reads ENHRY; CDR2 reads SYGVKD. V lost 5 bases to trimming and J lost 6 bases, with 16 bases between them. CDR3 length: 15 residues. This specimen comes from a study of blood T cell repertoires in COVID-19. The repertoire was sequenced with immunoSEQ multiplex PCR; TCRdb's copy has only in-frame clones and lacks some. The top ten hold 1.5% to 2% of the sample, which has more than 200,000 clones, around 87% seen once. Two negative PCRs, clearance, or symptom resolution characterized the recovered Cohort 3 donors. Sequenced material: PBMCs or T cells enriched from blood (not recorded which). This chain joins TRBV10-3 and TRBJ2-2; TRBD1 might be the D (5 bases). The receptor was isolated from a woman between 45 and 65 years old who had recovered from COVID-19. CDR3 in DNA: TGTGCCATCAGTAGTGGGTCGATGGGGCCCGGGGAGCTGTTTTTT. Translation gives CAISSGSMGPGELFF.